Many counts were recorded for the clone carrying this T cell receptor beta chain. Its antigen is still unknown. The sample originates from a study of tumor-infiltrating lymphocytes in primary liver carcinoma. Regarding the study as a whole: Tumors had a top-250-clone fraction that was significantly higher than blood (p = 0.039). Only about 7-25% of top clones occurred in every one of the five tumor regions. Overlap between tumor regions exceeded overlap of tumor with adjacent tissue or blood.

Joint extraction of RNA and DNA used 20-30 mg of bulk tissue that was unsorted. Every tumor sample held more than 80% viable tumor cells. Germline V lookup: CDR1 MNHEY, CDR2 SVGAGI. Trimming took 8 bases from V and 7 from J, leaving 17 bases between them. CDR3 length: 13 amino acids. Starting from 500 ng of total RNA, TCR beta cDNA was produced with a primer in the constant region. It was through three nested multiplex PCR rounds of slightly modified ARM-PCR that TCR beta libraries arose. Running about 11 cycles apiece, the first two PCR rounds relied on TRBV1-TRBV30 forward primers together with a C-beta reverse primer. TCRdb reprocessed the multiplex PCR reads with MiXCR, giving one entry per CDR3 protein. The repertoire holds some 100,000 distinct CDR3 sequences, with 65% to 75% as singletons.

The V gene is TRBV6-5, the J gene TRBJ1-2, with D maybe TRBD1 (5 bases). The sequence derives from an older woman with primary liver carcinoma and hepatitis B virus infection. Sequences were obtained from liver tumor tissue from sampling region 2. Subset of the sample: tumor region T2, inferior pole. The DNA of the CDR3 is TGTGCCAGCTCCCCACCAGGGCGGGTTGGCTACACCTTC. Its protein product is CASSPPGRVGYTF.